This T cell receptor beta chain was captured by sequencing in a study of identical twins. Study-wide points: With beta out-of-frame sequences, excess sharing by twins was weaker.

Per germline, CDR1 SNHLY and CDR2 FYNNEI. This CDR3 region has 15 residues. V lost 3 bases and J lost 1, with 10 bases in between. TCRdb reprocessed the 5' RACE reads with MiXCR, giving one entry per CDR3 protein. This sample has roughly 1,500,000 distinct CDR3 sequences, with about 31% found just once. Concerning this clonotype: What it binds is unknown.

The rearrangement links TRBV2 to TRBJ2-1; TRBD2 might be the D (5 bases). Sequencing input: cord blood. The receptor was isolated from a newborn girl in good health. The CDR3 spells CASSERAESYNEQFF. CDR3 coding DNA: TGTGCCAGCAGTGAGCGGGCCGAATCCTACAATGAGCAGTTCTTC.